Below, 11 T cell receptor beta chains from the same sample are listed, as sequenced in a study of blood T cells in healthy people across ages. Primed by a sample-barcoded 5' primer and a J-beta primer mix, a second PCR proceeded for 7 to 11 cycles. Each CDR3 protein gets one entry after TCRdb re-called the 5' RACE reads with MiXCR. The repertoire holds roughly 1.9 million distinct CDR3 sequences, 30% to 40% seen once, with more than 20% in the top ten. Source material: blood. These receptors were taken from a human donor in good health.

The chain's CDR3 is CSARDLAGTADTQYF. The CDR3 DNA reads TGCAGTGCTAGAGACTTGGCGGGGACGGCAGATACGCAGTATTTT. The chain uses TRBV20-1 and TRBJ2-3; D perhaps matches TRBD2 (6 bases). CDR1 is DFQATT, CDR2 SNEGSKA, per germline (reference sequence). Trimming cost V 0 bases and J 4 bases, with 14 bases left between them. This CDR3 comprises 15 residues.

Written as DNA, the CDR3 is TGCGCCAGCAGACCTTCAAGTCCGGGACACCTAGAAGCTTTCTTT. Its protein is CASRPSSPGHLEAFF. This rearrangement joins TRBV5-1 to TRBJ1-1, with a tentative D call TRBD1 (6 bases). This CDR3 has 15 amino acids. Germline V gene sequence: CDR1 SGHRS, CDR2 YFSETQ. V was trimmed by 5 bases and J by 8 bases, leaving 22 bases between them.

The table lists this clonotype with many counts. This chain connects TRBV29-1 to TRBJ2-3, with D perhaps matching TRBD2 (6 bases). Germline V CDR1 and CDR2: SQVTM, ANQGSEA. The V and J ends lost 7 bases and 0 bases respectively, with 20 bases between them. This CDR3 has 16 amino acids. The CDR3 coding sequence is TGCAGCGCTACAGTGGGACTTCCCTCTAGCACAGATACGCAGTATTTT. It yields the protein CSATVGLPSSTDTQYF.

In its sample, this clonotype was seen a few times. This sequence joins TRBV7-9 and TRBJ2-1, with D perhaps matching TRBD1 or TRBD2 (5 bases each). The CDR3 has 15 amino acids. Per the germline V gene, CDR1 is SEHNR and CDR2 is FQNEAQ (reference sequence). The V gene lost 5 bases and the J gene lost 4 bases, with 15 bases spanning the gap. The CDR3 bases are TGTGCCAGCAGCCCCCGCGTGGGGGTATACAATGAGCAGTTCTTC. As protein: CASSPRVGVYNEQFF.

The chain uses TRBV6-1 and TRBJ2-1, with a tentative D call TRBD2 (6 bases). The V gene's germline CDR1 is MNHNS and CDR2 SASEGT. Trimming removed 2 bases from V and 0 bases from J, with 14 bases in between. The length of the CDR3 is 17 residues. The CDR3 sequence: CASSELGGGSSYNEQFF. CDR3 coding DNA: TGTGCCAGCAGTGAATTGGGGGGAGGAAGCTCCTACAATGAGCAGTTCTTC.

Of note for this clonotype: A read error may be the cause here, since a much bigger clone is one base away. This rearrangement joins TRBV3-1 to TRBJ2-1; 16 positions match TRBD2. Germline V gene data show CDR1 as LGHDT and CDR2 as YNNKEL (reference sequence). This CDR3 is built from 15 residues. Unmatched junction bases numbered 6, after V lost 8 bases and J lost 8 bases. CDR3 nucleotide sequence: TGTGCCAGCGGGACTAGCGGGGGGGTTCGCGATGAGCAGTTCTTC. Translated: CASGTSGGVRDEQFF.

This clonotype has more than one count but fewer than ten. The chain combines TRBV4-2 with TRBJ1-5; weak D call: TRBD1 (6 bases). CDR3 size: 16 residues. Germline loops: CDR1 LGHNA, CDR2 YNFKEQ. V lost 3 bases and J 3 bases, leaving 15 bases between the germline ends. The CDR3 reads CASSQRLGHNNQPQHF. The CDR3 nucleotides are TGTGCCAGCAGCCAGCGGCTGGGACATAACAATCAGCCCCAGCATTTT.

This clonotype turned up a few times. The chain employs TRBV12-3 or TRBV12-4 and TRBJ2-1; 10 bases fit TRBD1. V shed 5 bases, J shed 6 bases, and the junction held 13 bases outside the gene matches. The CDR3 has 17 residues. The CDR3 DNA reads as TGTGCCAGCAGTATTTTCGGGACAGGGGAGCATCCCAATGAGCAGTTCTTC. Protein: CASSIFGTGEHPNEQFF.

The rearrangement uses TRBV7-9 and TRBJ2-3, with D possibly matching TRBD2 (7 bases). V lost 2 bases, J lost 9 bases, and 30 bases lay in between. CDR1 and CDR2 from the germline V gene are SEHNR and FQNEAQ (reference sequence). The CDR3 contains 19 residues. In DNA form, the CDR3 reads TGTGCCAGCAGCTTATTGTTTTGGTCCCGACCCCAAGGGGGGGACACGCAGTATTTT. This codes for CASSLLFWSRPQGGDTQYF.

J is TRBJ2-1 and V is TRBV12-3 or TRBV12-4; 14 bases align to TRBD2. Trimming cost V 6 bases and J 9 bases; bases outside gene matches: 7. The CDR3 spans 15 residues. The CDR3 loop reads CASRRGTSGGREQFF. Here the CDR3 DNA reads TGTGCCAGCAGAAGGGGGACTAGCGGGGGCCGTGAGCAGTTCTTC.

V is TRBV4-2 and J is TRBJ1-5; no firm D call. Trimming removed 0 bases at V and 7 bases at J, with 10 bases between. The CDR3 length is 14 residues. The V gene's germline CDR1 is LGHNA and CDR2 YNFKEQ. The CDR3 DNA follows: TGTGCCAGCAGCCAAGACGGCCAAGGACAGCCCCAGCATTTT. Amino acids: CASSQDGQGQPQHF.